Included here is one T cell receptor beta chain sequence, with context. These data come from a study of CD4 T cells in relation to SARS-CoV-2 and coronaviruses. The length of the CDR3 is 14 residues. Looked up from germline, CDR1 is MNHEY and CDR2 is SVGEGT. The V and J ends lost 4 bases and 2 bases, in that order; junction bases with no gene match: 5. Some clones are missing from TCRdb's copy, which holds only in-frame ones; the method was immunoSEQ multiplex PCR. Among about 60,000 clones listed, 92% were seen once. The TCR was taken from an adult with COVID-19. Source material: naive CD4+ T cells from PBMCs. Subset: naive CD4+ T cells isolated by negative enrichment. The chain recombines TRBV6-2 or TRBV6-3 with TRBJ2-7; 7 bases map to TRBD2. In DNA form, the CDR3 reads TGTGCCAGCAGTTTCAAGCGGGGTCCCTACGAGCAGTACTTC. It yields the protein CASSFKRGPYEQYF.